Included here is one T cell receptor (beta chain) sequence, with context. The specificity of this receptor is unknown. The input lacks base qualities; no much larger clone sits a single base away. Including cysteine and phenylalanine, the CDR3 has 13 amino acids. The only DNA kept is the CDR3, 39 bases in frame from the first base. V loses 4 bases at its end and J loses 5 bases; junction bases beyond the gene matches: 4. CDR1 SQVTM and CDR2 ANQGSEA were looked up in the germline V gene. TCR beta VDJ combination and CDR3 sequence profiling used genomic DNA as the template. An Illumina HiSeq 2000 was used for TCR repertoire sequencing. On the study's bioinformatics: TRBV/TRBJ rearrangement plots, CDR3 size and DJ length profiles, and Simpson's diversity index were used to assess repertoires. The most abundant DNA sequence in the deep sequencing data was taken as the immunodominant clone. CDR3 amino acid sequences were screened for sharing across subjects and were compared with published repertoires and the VDJdb database. The public reads were reprocessed in TCRdb via fastp at Q25 and MiXCR, keeping in-frame beta chains. Identical CDR3 protein sequences are pooled into one entry, listed with their most common genes and DNA. V and J calls and clone size were set by TCRdb, not the authors. For this sample the table gives under 150,000 distinct CDR3 sequences, of which 41% were detected only once. In total, the top ten clones hold almost 8.5% of the sample.

This specimen belongs to a study of CD8+CD57+ T cells in acquired aplastic anemia (dated by TCRdb to 2017 to 2018). A note on the overall study: On average, sorted CD4+ and CD8+ cells yielded roughly 3.4 ug of extracted DNA, with a range of about 0.19 to 30 ug. Mean read counts for healthy donor samples were about 10 million for CD4+ cells and some 11 million for CD8+ cells.

The study deep-sequenced TCR repertoires of sorted CD4+ and CD8+ blood T cells from severe aplastic anemia patients and healthy subjects. Ficoll-Paque density gradient centrifugation was used to isolate peripheral blood mononuclear cells. Before DNA extraction, CD4+ and CD8+ T cells were sorted by FACS or by magnetic beads. Broader findings and caveats from the paper: Around 27 CD8+ CDR3 sequences were found to be shared between patients and controls, but these sequences appeared to be highly expressed in patients and within the immunodominant clones of the patients. Patients and healthy controls showed no significant difference in CD8+ Simpson's diversity (P=0.060).

The clonotype originates from a human donor in good health, serving as a control. The chain links TRBV29-1 with TRBJ2-5; TRBD1 fits 10 bases in the junction. Sequencing was carried out using sorted CD4+, CD8+, or CD8+CD57+ T cells (not recorded which) from PBMCs. The nucleotides read TGCAGCGTTGGGGACAGGGGATTGGAGACCCAGTACTTC. Its protein reads: CSVGDRGLETQYF.